This T cell receptor beta chain was profiled in a study of T cells expressing NK-cell markers. Study context: One of the eight sequenced donors was seronegative, whereas the other seven were HCMV-seropositive.

General study findings and limits: NKG2C+ dominant clonotypes from over five donors made up roughly 1.0-7.5% of CD8+ T cells. A few donors' CD3+CD56-NKG2C+ cells were dominated by the same clonotypes.

Notes on this clonotype: No antigen is known for it.

TCRdb re-analyzed the 5' RACE reads; it lists each CDR3 protein once, without DNA. The sample includes about 460,000 distinct CDR3 sequences. The CDR3 runs to 16 residues. CDR1 is MGHDK, CDR2 SYGVNS, per germline. The sequenced sample consisted of blood T cells: a sorted CD56 or NKG2C T cell subset, CD4+ or CD8+ T cells, or bulk PBMC T cells (not recorded which). The clonotype originates from a woman in her 50s in good health. V gene TRBV25-1 combines with J gene TRBJ2-3; TCRdb returns TRBD1, unconfirmable since there is no DNA. The CDR3 reads CASSDRDRGSGDTQYF.